The present TCR beta chain was sequenced within a study of shared clonotypes between healthy human individuals. Among the unsorted PBMC samples, replicate PCRs used around 300 ng DNA, 30,000 to 35,000 T cell genomes. It was on ten immunoSEQ deep assay plates that unsorted PBMC DNA was sequenced. Some clones are missing from TCRdb's copy, which holds only in-frame ones; the method was immunoSEQ multiplex PCR. The table shows about 490,000 clones, with about 79% occurring only once. The CDR3 is made up of 16 amino acids. CDR1 is KGHSH and CDR2 is LQKENI in the germline V gene. V lost 3 bases and J lost 1; bases outside the gene matches: 4.

The source of this sequence is a woman aged 40 to 50 in good health. Some clones in this sample may be carry-over from other donors' samples. J is TRBJ1-4 and V is TRBV18; 8 bases align to TRBD1. Sequencing was performed on PBMCs. In nucleotides, the CDR3 is TGTGCCAGCTCACCGATCGGGACAGGAACTAATGAAAAACTGTTTTTT. It encodes CASSPIGTGTNEKLFF.